This T cell receptor beta chain was observed in a study of T cells after yellow fever vaccination. Points from the study as a whole: Most primary-vaccination clones reappeared after the booster (about 95% CD4, approximately 88% CD8).

With 4 bases removed from V and 0 bases from J, the gap between germline ends came to 13 bases. The CDR3 loop spans 17 amino acids. Germline assignment: CDR1 SGHTA and CDR2 FQGNSA. This clonotype has ten or more counts. Antigen specificity is unknown. TCRdb reprocessed the 5' RACE reads with MiXCR, giving one entry per CDR3 protein. The data contain roughly 340,000 distinct CDR3 sequences, 3% to 4.5% of them seen just once; the ten biggest clones take up approximately 24%. The specimen was PBMCs, collected 5 days after the yellow fever booster vaccination. This TCR derives from a man younger than 35 who received the YFV17D yellow fever vaccine. V is TRBV7-2 and J is TRBJ1-6, with D perhaps TRBD1 (6 bases). Here the CDR3 reads CASSSTPQGSYNSPLHF. Written as DNA, the CDR3 is TGTGCCAGCAGCTCCACTCCACAGGGCTCCTATAATTCACCCCTCCACTTT.